The present TCR beta chain was sequenced within a study of identical twins. General study results and limits: Abundant cord blood beta clonotypes carried fewer insertions; memory repertoires showed none.

Each CDR3 protein gets one entry after TCRdb re-called the 5' RACE reads with MiXCR. The table has around 250,000 distinct CDR3 sequences, more than 9.5% seen once. This clonotype has more than one count but fewer than ten. The target antigen is unknown. All donors were healthy Caucasians. This CDR3 comprises 18 residues. The same specimen was also included in a second study, on yellow fever vaccine responses in identical twins. That work states: A vaccine T cell response that seemed partly convergent and partly personalized was reported in twins.

Sequencing was performed on memory (CD45RO+) T cells sorted from blood. The chain is built from TRBV21-1 and TRBJ2-2; TRBD2 was called by the table and not checked on the DNA. TRBV21-1 is classified as a pseudogene. This clonotype originated in a woman under 30 in good health. CDR3: CASSKSGTSQPAGGELFF. The CDR3, as DNA: TGTGCCAGCAGCAAAAGCGGGACCTCCCAACCAGCTGGCGGGGAGCTGTTTTTT.